This TCR beta chain stems from a study of cytomegalovirus exposure and HLA in healthy donors. Study-level information: An early data release held tens of millions of unique TCRs from HLA-typed donors. Of roughly 400 genotyped donors, around 76% clustered with self-reported Caucasian donors. General observations from the study: Per a later analysis, 15,000 to 20,000 TCR beta sequences showed association with HLA alleles at 0.05 false discovery rate. The majority of CMV-associated TCR beta chains were reported as apparently HLA-restricted in a later analysis.

CDR1 and CDR2 (germline): MDHEN, SYDVKM. V lost 6 bases and J lost 12, with 12 bases in between. CDR3 length: 11 residues. Vbeta (60) and Jbeta (13) primers were used in the PCR. Using immunoSEQ multiplex PCR, the repertoire was profiled, and TCRdb retains in-frame clones only, with some absent. The repertoire holds approximately 96,000 clones, with approximately 79% as singletons. Comment on this clone: No antigen is known for it.

This TCR was recovered from a male donor in good health and CMV-seronegative. The sequenced sample consisted of PBMCs. The J gene is TRBJ2-1, the V gene TRBV28, with D tentatively TRBD2 (6 bases). Written as DNA, the CDR3 is TGTGCCAGCAGCTCCCCCGGGGGGCAGTTCTTC. Protein product: CASSSPGGQFF.